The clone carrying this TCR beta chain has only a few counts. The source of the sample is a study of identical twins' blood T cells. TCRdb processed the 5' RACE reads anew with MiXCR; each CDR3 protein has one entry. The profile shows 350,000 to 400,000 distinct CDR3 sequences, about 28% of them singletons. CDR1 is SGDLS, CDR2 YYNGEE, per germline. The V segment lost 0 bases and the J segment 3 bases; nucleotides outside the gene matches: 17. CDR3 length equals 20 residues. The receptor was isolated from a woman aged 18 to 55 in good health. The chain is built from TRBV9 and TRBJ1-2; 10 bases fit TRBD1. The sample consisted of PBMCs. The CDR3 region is CASSVGFGGTGAHQYYGYTF. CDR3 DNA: TGTGCCAGCAGCGTAGGGTTCGGAGGGACAGGGGCCCACCAATACTATGGCTACACCTTC.